This T cell receptor (beta chain) is from a study of blood T cells in healthy people across ages. Study-level information: In model experiments, template switching was able to capture about one barcoded beta molecule for every two T cells that were present.

Samples each yielded at least 6 micrograms of total RNA. This CDR3 region has 15 residues. After removal of 5 bases from V and 0 bases from J, the junction contained 5 bases not matched to a gene. The germline gives CDR1 MDHEN, CDR2 SYDVKM. Study-level points and caveats: Relative to aged donors, long-lived donors carried more naive CD4+ cells and displayed higher diversity. Any changes in expanded clonotypes were possibly confounded, as donor CMV status remained unknown.

About this clonotype itself: Its matching antigen is unknown.

Using a J-beta primer mix together with a sample-barcoded 5' primer, a second PCR was run for about 6 to 11 cycles. TCRdb redid the calling of the 5' RACE reads with MiXCR, one entry per CDR3 protein. The sample has around 690,000 distinct CDR3 sequences, roughly 53% seen once. This TCR came from a man aged 60 to 75 in good health. The V call is TRBV28, the J call TRBJ2-3; 7 bases map to TRBD1. The sequencing input was blood. The DNA for the CDR3 is TGTGCCAGCAGTCTACAGGGGCTCAGCACAGATACGCAGTATTTT. Encoded protein: CASSLQGLSTDTQYF.